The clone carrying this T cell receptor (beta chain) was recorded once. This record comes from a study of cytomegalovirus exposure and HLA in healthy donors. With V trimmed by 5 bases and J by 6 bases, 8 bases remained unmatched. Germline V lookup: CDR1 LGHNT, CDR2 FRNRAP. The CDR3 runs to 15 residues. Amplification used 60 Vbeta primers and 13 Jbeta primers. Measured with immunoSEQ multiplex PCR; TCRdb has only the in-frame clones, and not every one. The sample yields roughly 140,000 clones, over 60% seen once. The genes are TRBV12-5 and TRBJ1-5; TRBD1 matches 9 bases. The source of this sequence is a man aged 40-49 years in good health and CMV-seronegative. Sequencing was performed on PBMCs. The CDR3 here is CASGPGGTGRQPQHF. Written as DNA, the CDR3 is TGTGCTAGTGGTCCGGGCGGGACAGGGCGTCAGCCCCAGCATTTT.